Below are 27 T cell receptor beta chains sequenced from a single sample in a study of PD-L1 blockade in urothelial cancer. Only in-frame clones appear in the TCRdb table, and some are missing; sequencing was by immunoSEQ multiplex PCR. The data show 70,000 to 75,000 clones, about 89% seen once. Sequencing was performed on PBMCs, taken around atezolizumab (anti-PD-L1) treatment. These receptors were taken from a man aged 60 to 75 with urothelial cancer.

This chain joins TRBV28 and TRBJ2-5, with 7 positions matching TRBD1. The DNA end favors TRBJ2-7, so the J call may be wrong. Germline V CDR1 and CDR2: MDHEN, SYDVKM. The CDR3 is made up of 14 amino acids. For the CDR3, the DNA is TGTGCCAGCAGTTCCGCCGGGACAGACTACGAGCAGTACTTC. Its protein product is CASSSAGTDYEQYF.

The CDR3 DNA reads TGCAGCGTTGAAGAACAACAGGGTTATCAAGAGACCCAGTACTTC. Protein: CSVEEQQGYQETQYF. The chain combines TRBV29-1 with TRBJ2-5; D perhaps matches TRBD1 (6 bases). Germline values: CDR1 SQVTM, CDR2 ANQGSEA. The CDR3 is 15 amino acids. V shed 0 bases and J shed 2 bases, with 13 bases lying between them.

The CDR3 reads CASSPNPGGGNEKLFF. As DNA, the CDR3 is TGTGCCAGCAGCCCAAATCCAGGGGGCGGCAATGAAAAACTGTTTTTT. The chain links TRBV9 to TRBJ1-4, with 8 bases fitting TRBD1. V dropped 4 bases and J dropped 5; count of bases not matched to a gene: 10. CDR1 SGDLS and CDR2 YYNGEE come from the germline V gene. The CDR3 has 16 amino acids.

The chain couples TRBV5-1 to TRBJ2-1; the D is unclear. Trimming took off 1 base at V and 5 bases at J, with 13 bases between the two ends. This CDR3 is 15 amino acids long. CDR1 is SGHRS, CDR2 YFSETQ, per germline. The CDR3 loop reads CASSLNGLENNEQFF. For the CDR3, the DNA is TGCGCCAGCAGCTTGAACGGGTTAGAGAACAATGAGCAGTTCTTC.

The V call is TRBV28, the J call TRBJ2-7; TRBD1 agrees at 8 bases. Germline CDR1 MDHEN, CDR2 SYDVKM. The V gene end was trimmed by 5 bases and the J gene end by 4 bases; junction bases not matched to a gene: 7. This CDR3 spans 14 amino acids. CDR3 sequence reads: CASSPGTGVYEQYF. The CDR3 DNA is TGTGCCAGCAGTCCCGGGACAGGAGTATACGAGCAGTACTTC.

The count of this clone is one. The genes are TRBV7-6 and TRBJ2-2; D ambiguous. The CDR3 is 14 residues long. Germline loops: CDR1 SGHVS, CDR2 FNYEAQ. Trimming cost V 1 base and J 9 bases, with 12 bases left between them. Here the CDR3 reads CASSLEALGRELFF. CDR3 in DNA: TGTGCCAGCAGCTTAGAGGCATTGGGCAGGGAGCTGTTTTTT.

This chain connects TRBV5-8 to TRBJ1-1; 7 positions match TRBD1. V lost 4 bases and J lost 1; bases outside the gene matches: 7. The CDR3 is 15 residues long. CDR1 and CDR2 (germline): SGHTS, YDEGEE. The CDR3: CASSPEGASNTEAFF. Here the CDR3 DNA reads TGTGCCAGCAGCCCGGAGGGGGCCTCGAACACTGAAGCTTTCTTT.

This rearrangement joins TRBV2 to TRBJ2-1; 7 bases align to TRBD1. Trimming removed 5 bases from V and 6 bases from J; junction bases left unmatched: 7. Germline CDR1 and CDR2: SNHLY and FYNNEI. The CDR3 extends over 14 amino acids. The CDR3 reads CASSQPGTANEQFF. The CDR3 DNA sequence: TGTGCCAGCAGTCAACCCGGGACAGCCAATGAGCAGTTCTTC.

The V and J genes are TRBV7-9 and TRBJ2-2; 7 nucleotides line up with TRBD1. V gave up 4 bases and J gave up 0 bases; unmatched junction bases: 11. The CDR3 spans 18 residues. Germline V lookup: CDR1 SEHNR, CDR2 FQNEAQ (reference sequence). CDR3 DNA: TGTGCCAGCAGCTACACCGTGAACAGGGGACCGAACACCGGGGAGCTGTTTTTT. Protein product: CASSYTVNRGPNTGELFF.

The chain combines TRBV7-8 with TRBJ1-5, with 7 nucleotides matching TRBD1. Germline V CDR1 and CDR2: SGHVS, FQNEAQ. The V segment lost 2 bases and the J segment 0 bases; nucleotides outside the gene matches: 7. The CDR3 extends over 17 amino acids. CDR3: CASSLNRDSYSNQPQHF. DNA for the CDR3: TGTGCCAGCAGCTTAAATAGGGACAGCTATAGCAATCAGCCCCAGCATTTT. Complete variable domain (other parts from reference TRBV7-8 and TRBJ1-5): GAGVSQSPRYKVAKRGQDVALRCDPISGHVSLFWYQQALGQGPEFLTYFQNEAQLDKSGLPSDRFFAERPEGSVSTLKIQRTQQEDSAVYLCASSLNRDSYSNQPQHFGDGTRLSIL.

The chain carries TRBV6-6 and TRBJ2-2, with 10 nucleotides matching TRBD1. Germline V gives CDR1 MNHNY, CDR2 SVGAGI (reference sequence). This CDR3 region has 15 residues. Trimming cost V 6 bases and J 5 bases; bases outside gene matches: 6. This chain's CDR3 is CASRGDRGPTGELFF. The DNA for the CDR3 is TGTGCCAGCAGGGGGGACAGGGGTCCTACCGGGGAGCTGTTTTTT.

A remark on this clone: Its ends do not fully match the called genes, so a read error is possible. The chain uses TRBV5-1 and TRBJ2-2, with 9 bases identical to TRBD2. Germline V gives CDR1 SGHRS, CDR2 YFSETQ. This CDR3 comprises 15 residues. The CDR3 nucleotides are TGCGCCAGCAGGTTGGTAGCGGGAGAGTCCGGGGAGCTGTTTTTT. Its translation: CASRLVAGESGELFF.

V gene TRBV7-3 combines with J gene TRBJ2-6; possible D gene TRBD1, 6 bases. V was trimmed by 1 base and J by 0 bases, leaving 16 bases between them. The CDR3 contains 19 residues. Looked up from germline, CDR1 is SGHTA and CDR2 is FQGTGA. DNA of the CDR3: TGTGCCAGCAGCTTAAATCGACAGGATATTCCCTCTGGGGCCAACGTCCTGACTTTC. It codes for CASSLNRQDIPSGANVLTF.

The V and J genes are TRBV19 and TRBJ1-2; 7 bases map to TRBD1. Trimming cost V 7 bases and J 4 bases; bases outside gene matches: 3. Germline V gene lookup returns CDR1 LNHDA and CDR2 SQIVND (reference sequence). The CDR3 sequence is 12 residues long. CDR3 coding DNA: TGTGCCAGTACTCAGGGGGTCTATGGCTACACCTTC. Its translation: CASTQGVYGYTF.

This clone was seen a single time. This sequence joins TRBV9 and TRBJ1-2; D not resolved. Trimming pared 2 bases from V and 6 bases from J, leaving 11 bases between. The CDR3 has 13 amino acids. The V gene's germline CDR1 is SGDLS and CDR2 YYNGEE. This CDR3 reads CASSVFNKNGYTF. DNA of the CDR3: TGTGCCAGCAGCGTCTTCAACAAGAATGGCTACACCTTC. The variable domain in full, completed from reference TRBV9 and TRBJ1-2, reads DSGVTQTPKHLITATGQRVTLRCSPRSGDLSVYWYQQSLDQGLQFLIQYYNGEERAKGNILERFSAQQFPDLHSELNLSSLELGDSALYFCASSVFNKNGYTFGSGTRLTVV.

A single count supports this clone. The chain carries TRBV29-1 and TRBJ1-5; D gene uncertain. Trimming cost V 8 bases and J 5 bases, with 16 bases left between them. Germline V gene sequence: CDR1 SQVTM, CDR2 ANQGSEA. This CDR3 has 13 amino acids. The CDR3 protein is CSHSEGRDQPQHF. The CDR3 DNA follows: TGCAGCCACTCAGAGGGAAGGGATCAGCCCCAGCATTTT.

V usage is TRBV2 and J usage is TRBJ1-2; 8 bases are a match to TRBD1. The V and J ends lost 6 bases and 0 bases, in that order; junction bases with no gene match: 3. Germline assignment: CDR1 SNHLY and CDR2 FYNNEI. This CDR3 region has 14 residues. In nucleotides, the CDR3 is TGTGCCAGCAGGCGACAGGGGTCTAACTATGGCTACACCTTC. Protein product: CASRRQGSNYGYTF.

The rearrangement uses TRBV19 and TRBJ2-7; D unresolved. From germline, CDR1 is LNHDA and CDR2 SQIVND (reference sequence). The CDR3 sequence is 12 residues long. V was shortened by 2 bases and J by 6 bases, with 8 bases between the two germline ends. The DNA of the CDR3 is TGTGCCAGTAGTATAACAGAAGGCGAGCAGTACTTC. Protein product: CASSITEGEQYF.

The gene calls are TRBV30 and TRBJ1-3, with unresolved D. The CDR3 sequence is 16 residues long. Per the germline V gene, CDR1 is GTSNPN and CDR2 is SVGIG (reference sequence). Between the trimmed V and J ends, which lost 2 bases and 0 bases, there was a span of 14 bases. The CDR3: CAWSRRAVNSGNTIYF. CDR3 bases: TGTGCCTGGAGTAGGAGGGCCGTTAACTCTGGAAACACCATATATTTT.

The V and J genes are TRBV5-1 and TRBJ2-7; 8 bases map to TRBD2. V dropped 0 bases and J dropped 1; count of bases not matched to a gene: 6. CDR3 length: 16 residues. The V gene's germline CDR1 is SGHRS and CDR2 YFSETQ. CDR3 in DNA: TGCGCCAGCAGCTTGGCCACGACTAGCGTTTCCTACGAGCAGTACTTC. It translates to CASSLATTSVSYEQYF. The full variable domain, with the rest looked up from reference TRBV5-1 and TRBJ2-7, is KAGVTQTPRYLIKTRGQQVTLSCSPISGHRSVSWYQQTPGQGLQFLFEYFSETQRNKGNFPGRFSGRQFSNSRSEMNVSTLELGDSALYLCASSLATTSVSYEQYFGPGTRLTVT.

This clone was counted only a few times. The chain employs TRBV10-2 and TRBJ2-7, with a weak D call TRBD2 (6 bases). The CDR3 covers 13 residues. Germline lookup yields CDR1 WSHSY and CDR2 SAAADI. The V end lost 6 bases, the J end lost 0 bases, and 9 bases lay between the germline ends. Here the CDR3 DNA reads TGCGCCAGCAGCTGGCGGGACTCCTACGAGCAGTACTTC. Encoded protein: CASSWRDSYEQYF.

The V and J genes are TRBV28 and TRBJ2-1; D might be TRBD2 (5 bases). The V end lost 6 bases, the J end lost 6 bases, and 21 bases lay between the germline ends. CDR1 MDHEN and CDR2 SYDVKM come from the germline V gene. The length of the CDR3 is 16 residues. The CDR3 bases are TGTGCCAGCAGCCCGGAAATGGTAGCGCTGAGCAATGAGCAGTTCTTC. Translating gives CASSPEMVALSNEQFF.

This rearrangement joins TRBV7-2 to TRBJ1-5; D call uncertain. The length of the CDR3 is 13 residues. Trimming left V 2 bases short and J 4 bases short, with 6 bases between. Germline CDR1 reads SGHTA; CDR2 reads FQGNSA. CDR3 loop: CASSLSENQPQHF. Here the CDR3 DNA reads TGTGCCAGCAGCTTAAGTGAGAATCAGCCCCAGCATTTT.

The V and J genes are TRBV5-1 and TRBJ1-4; 12 nucleotides line up with TRBD1. This CDR3 is 17 amino acids long. Trimming removed 3 bases from V and 8 bases from J; junction bases left unmatched: 11. Looked up from germline, CDR1 is SGHRS and CDR2 is YFSETQ. CDR3 bases: TGCGCCAGCAGCTCAGGGACAGGGGGCCCTGTCGGCGAAAAACTGTTTTTT. Translating it yields CASSSGTGGPVGEKLFF.

The chain is built from TRBV6-1 and TRBJ1-1; possibly TRBD1 for D (6 bases). The CDR3 runs 12 residues. V was pared by 6 bases and J by 3 bases, with 8 bases between. CDR1 and CDR2 (germline): MNHNS, SASEGT. The CDR3 loop reads CASRTGYTEAFF. For the CDR3, the DNA is TGTGCCAGCAGAACAGGGTACACTGAAGCTTTCTTT.

This chain uses TRBV4-1 with TRBJ2-1; D is possibly TRBD2 (6 bases). Germline V CDR1 and CDR2: MGHRA, YSYEKL. CDR3 size: 14 residues. V was shortened by 4 bases and J by 5 bases, with 12 bases between the two germline ends. CDR3 coding DNA: TGCGCCAGCAGCCCGGTCGCGGGGAACAATGAGCAGTTCTTC. Its protein is CASSPVAGNNEQFF.

This clone was counted once. V is TRBV19 and J is TRBJ1-6; 7 nucleotides agree with TRBD1. V dropped 3 bases and J dropped 0; count of bases not matched to a gene: 5. CDR3 length: 17 residues. Germline lookup yields CDR1 LNHDA and CDR2 SQIVND (reference sequence). The CDR3 bases are TGTGCCAGTAGTATCGAGACAGGGAGCTCCTATAATTCACCCCTCCACTTT. Protein product: CASSIETGSSYNSPLHF.